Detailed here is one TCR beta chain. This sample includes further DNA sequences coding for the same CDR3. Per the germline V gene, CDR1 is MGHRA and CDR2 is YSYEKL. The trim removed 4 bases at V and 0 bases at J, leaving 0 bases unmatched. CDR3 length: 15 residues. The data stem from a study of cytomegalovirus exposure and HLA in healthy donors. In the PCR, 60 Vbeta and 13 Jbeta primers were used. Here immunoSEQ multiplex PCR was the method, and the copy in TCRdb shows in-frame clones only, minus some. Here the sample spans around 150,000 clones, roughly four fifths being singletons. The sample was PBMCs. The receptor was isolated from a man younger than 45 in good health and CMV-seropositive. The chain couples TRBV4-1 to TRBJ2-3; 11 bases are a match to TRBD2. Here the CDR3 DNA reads TGCGCCAGCAGCCGGACTAGCGGGAGCACAGATACGCAGTATTTT. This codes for CASSRTSGSTDTQYF.